Following are 6 T cell receptor beta chains from one sample sequenced in a study of cytotoxic CD8 clonotypes in ibrutinib-treated CLL. Libraries were prepared by immunoSEQ multiplex PCR; TCRdb keeps only in-frame clonotypes and omits some of them. Of approximately 330,000 clones listed, about 77% are singletons. The source material was PBMCs, sampled before ibrutinib treatment. The source is a human donor with chronic lymphocytic leukemia.

The chain recombines TRBV27 with TRBJ2-3; maybe TRBD1 (5 bases). This CDR3 comprises 15 residues. Between the trimmed V and J ends, which lost 2 bases and 6 bases, there was a span of 15 bases. The germline V gene has CDR1 MNHEY and CDR2 SMNVEV (reference sequence). DNA for the CDR3: TGTGCCAGCAGTTTAGTCAGGGCCGAGACGGATACGCAGTATTTT. Its translation is CASSLVRAETDTQYF.

This chain uses TRBV30 with TRBJ1-1, with D hard to call. Germline V lookup: CDR1 GTSNPN, CDR2 SVGIG (reference sequence). This CDR3 is 13 amino acids long. V was trimmed by 0 bases and J by 1 base, leaving 6 bases between them. The CDR3 loop reads CAWSVIWNTEAFF. DNA for the CDR3: TGTGCCTGGAGTGTAATTTGGAACACTGAAGCTTTCTTT.

This clone has only a few counts. The V call is TRBV9, the J call TRBJ2-3; D gene uncertain. V gave up 0 bases and J gave up 1 base, with 3 bases separating them. Germline V gene data show CDR1 as SGDLS and CDR2 as YYNGEE. The CDR3 is made up of 13 amino acids. In DNA, the CDR3 is TGTGCCAGCAGCGTAGTTGGCACAGATACGCAGTATTTT. It yields the protein CASSVVGTDTQYF.

This clone was recorded once. This rearrangement joins TRBV4-2 to TRBJ1-1, with D possibly being TRBD1 (6 bases). The germline V gene encodes CDR1 LGHNA and CDR2 YNFKEQ. The V and J ends lost 0 bases and 1 base respectively, with 9 bases between them. The CDR3 loop spans 15 amino acids. CDR3 DNA sequence: TGTGCCAGCAGCCAAGATCAGACAGGGAACACTGAAGCTTTCTTT. Protein: CASSQDQTGNTEAFF.

The J gene is TRBJ2-6, the V gene TRBV5-6; 8 nucleotides align to TRBD1. Trimming at V came to 4 bases and at J to 2 bases, leaving 2 bases not matched to a gene. The CDR3 runs to 15 residues. The germline V gene has CDR1 SGHDT and CDR2 YYEEEE. This CDR3 reads CASSLQGAGANVLTF. DNA of the CDR3: TGTGCCAGCAGCCTACAGGGGGCTGGGGCCAACGTCCTGACTTTC.

This clone was picked up a small number of times. The CDR3: CASSLPASQETQYF. The CDR3 coding sequence is TGCGCCAGCAGCTTGCCTGCTAGCCAAGAGACCCAGTACTTC. The V gene is TRBV5-1, the J gene TRBJ2-5; no clear D. The CDR3 is made up of 14 amino acids. In germline, CDR1 is SGHRS, CDR2 YFSETQ. The V gene lost 1 base and the J gene lost 1 base, with 8 bases spanning the gap.